Detailed here is one T cell receptor beta chain. This clonotype came up many times. Its antigen remains undetermined. No much larger clonotype is one base removed from it; base qualities were not supplied. All donors were healthy Caucasians. Three pairs of female monozygotic twins, all aged about 18 to 30 years, made up the twin cohort. RNA for TCR libraries was isolated from peripheral blood mononuclear cells. The library was obtained by 5' RACE. Instrument used: Illumina HiSeq 2000. Template switching added a universal primer binding site, and the final cDNA carried a unique molecular identifier that allowed TCR cDNA molecules to be counted accurately. First-strand cDNA for TCR alpha and beta chains was synthesized from specific primers in the conserved constant-segment region. To control for contamination, each cDNA library was double barcoded with a SMART-Mk sample barcode plus Illumina barcodes. TruSeq adapter sequences and Illumina sample barcodes were added in two successive PCR steps. Sequencing of the TCR alpha and beta cDNA libraries was done on the Illumina HiSeq platform using custom primers. The authors' analysis ran thus. Unique molecular identifiers were extracted from raw reads with MiGEC, and CDR3 positions were determined with MiXCR. For each individual, recombination models were inferred using an EM algorithm with the repgenHMM and IGoR tools. Shared clonotypes were analyzed with the tcR package in R, and sharing was normalized by the product of cloneset sizes. Out-of-frame nonproductive sequences were analyzed to study raw recombination free of thymic and clonal selection effects. TCRdb reworked the public reads: Q25 trimming with fastp, MiXCR clone assembly, productive beta chains retained. Entries that share a CDR3 protein sequence are merged under the most common genes and DNA. In this record, the V and J calls reflect TCRdb's handling and not the investigators' own analysis. Here the sample has 550,000 to 700,000 distinct CDR3 sequences; more than 9% occur a single time. The top ten constitute roughly 3% of the sample.

The entry originates in a study of identical twins (dated by TCRdb to 2015 to 2016). For context, the study as a whole: TCR alpha and beta repertoires from monozygotic twins, unrelated adults of various ages and cord blood were deep-sequenced to test whether fetal clonotypes persist. Replicate twin experiments were performed at different times using different library preparation protocols to rule out contamination. Results and caveats for the whole study, not just this receptor: Because the same donors could not be followed over many years, the conclusions depended on cross-sectional statistical analysis. The excess sharing between twins in beta out-of-frame sequences was weaker because fewer shared sequences reduced the signal-to-noise ratio. Out-of-frame TCR alpha sharing in monozygotic twins was systematically underestimated by recombination models, whereas sharing between unrelated individuals was in agreement with the recombination models. Out-of-frame TCR alpha sequences shared between twins showed an excess of low generation-probability sequences compared with coincidental sharing between unrelated individuals. Invariant T cells such as MAIT and iNKT could partly confound zero-insertion analyses, although diverse VJ usage argued against such confounding for most clonotypes. Fewer insertions were carried by abundant cord blood beta clonotypes; a weaker similar trend was observed in young adult naive repertoires, while no such trend was observed in memory repertoires.

The CDR1 and CDR2 encoded by the germline V gene are SGHVT and SQSDAQ. The CDR3 spans 14 residues, from the cysteine through the phenylalanine. Only the CDR3 portion is preserved as DNA: 42 bases, with reading frame beginning at the first base. V drops 5 bases and J drops 3 bases, leaving 14 bases in between. These same records also appear under a second study, on yellow fever vaccine responses in identical twins. From the second report: According to the authors, in identical twins the way T cells responded to vaccination appeared partly convergent and partly personalized. Focusing on identical twins, the study followed the T cell clones that responded to the vaccine, and did so with precision.

This chain joins TRBV7-4 to TRBJ2-7; the D gene remains uncertain. The sequence was obtained from a woman aged 18-29 years in good health. The sequenced sample consisted of PBMCs. The CDR3 region has the sequence CASSLPLRHYEQYF. The base sequence is TGTGCCAGCAGCCTCCCCCTAAGACACTACGAGCAGTACTTC.